One and the same sample provided the 17 T cell receptor beta chains below, sequenced in a study of OX40 agonist ivuxolimab in advanced cancers. The protocol was immunoSEQ multiplex PCR, while the TCRdb copy is restricted to in-frame clones and leaves out a portion. The sample has around 27,000 clones; roughly 84% are singletons. Specimen: CD4+ or CD8+ T cells sorted from blood, collected in a trial of the OX40 agonist ivuxolimab. Receptor source: an adult with an advanced solid tumor such as melanoma, head and neck, liver or kidney cancer.

The genes are TRBV7-6 and TRBJ2-5; a possible D gene is TRBD2 (6 bases). The better agreement between TRBJ2-7 and the DNA end casts doubt on the J call. The CDR3 runs to 16 residues. Germline V lookup: CDR1 SGHVS, CDR2 FNYEAQ. CDR3 loop: CASSLGSGRFSYEQYF. The CDR3 DNA sequence: TGTGCCAGCAGCCTAGGAAGCGGGCGGTTCTCCTACGAGCAGTACTTC.

This chain links TRBV29-1 with TRBJ2-5; 10 bases match TRBD2. CDR1 and CDR2 from the germline V gene are SQVTM and ANQGSEA. The CDR3 covers 14 residues. Unmatched junction bases numbered 10, after V lost 6 bases and J lost 6 bases. The CDR3 nucleotides read TGCAGCGTCGCCCTAGCGGGAGAGGTAAAGACCCAGTACTTC. Amino acid sequence: CSVALAGEVKTQYF.

The V call is TRBV27, the J call TRBJ2-6; D unresolved. In germline, CDR1 is MNHEY, CDR2 SMNVEV (reference sequence). The CDR3 is made up of 14 amino acids. V lost 5 bases, J lost 4 bases, and 9 bases lay in between. CDR3 sequence reads: CASSPLGGANVLTF. In DNA form, the CDR3 reads TGTGCCAGCAGTCCCCTGGGAGGGGCCAACGTCCTGACTTTC.

The chain employs TRBV19 and TRBJ2-3; the match to TRBD2 covers 9 bases. The CDR3 is 15 residues long. The junction had 5 bases not matched to a gene; V was cut back by 7 bases and J by 0 bases. Looked up from germline, CDR1 is LNHDA and CDR2 is SQIVND (reference sequence). The CDR3, as DNA: TGTGCCAGTAATCGACTAGCGGCTAGCACAGATACGCAGTATTTT. Translated: CASNRLAASTDTQYF. Full variable domain (missing parts from reference TRBV19 and TRBJ2-3): DGGITQSPKYLFRKEGQNVTLSCEQNLNHDAMYWYRQDPGQGLRLIYYSQIVNDFQKGDIAEGYSVSREKKESFPLTVTSAQKNPTAFYLCASNRLAASTDTQYFGPGTRLTVL.

The chain recombines TRBV21-1 with TRBJ1-1. TRBV21-1 is shown as a pseudogene. This CDR3 comprises 15 residues. CDR3 nucleotides: TGTGCCAGCAGCGAGAATCGTCGGGGGGCGATTGAAGCTTTCTTT. Translating gives CASSENRRGAIEAFF.

The chain combines TRBV2 with TRBJ2-2; 8 bases line up with TRBD2. V was pared by 11 bases and J by 1 base, with 9 bases of the junction left unmatched. CDR1 SNHLY and CDR2 FYNNEI come from the germline V gene. The CDR3 is 15 amino acids. For the CDR3, the DNA is TGTGCCGTCGGGGGGGCGGGCCAGAACACCGGGGAGCTGTTTTTT. It is translated as CAVGGAGQNTGELFF.

The chain carries TRBV6-5 and TRBJ2-7; 7 bases align to TRBD2. The CDR3 is 15 residues long. Germline CDR1 and CDR2: MNHEY and SVGAGI. With V trimmed by 0 bases and J by 4 bases, 6 bases remained unmatched. CDR3 protein: CASSYSAGEGYEQYF. The CDR3 DNA reads TGTGCCAGCAGTTACTCTGCGGGAGAAGGGTACGAGCAGTACTTC.

The V call is TRBV28, the J call TRBJ2-2; 8 nucleotides line up with TRBD1. The ends lost 2 bases at V and 3 bases at J; junction bases unmatched: 2. Germline assignment: CDR1 MDHEN and CDR2 SYDVKM. The CDR3 loop spans 15 amino acids. CDR3 DNA sequence: TGTGCCAGCAGTTTACTGGACAGGGACACCGGGGAGCTGTTTTTT. This codes for CASSLLDRDTGELFF.

This chain connects TRBV27 to TRBJ1-2; 7 bases are shared with TRBD1. Germline V gene lookup returns CDR1 MNHEY and CDR2 SMNVEV (reference sequence). This CDR3 has 14 amino acids. V lost 0 bases to trimming and J lost 8 bases; unmatched junction nucleotides: 6. CDR3 sequence: CASSLSVTGKGYTF. The DNA for the CDR3 is TGTGCCAGCAGTTTATCGGTGACAGGGAAAGGCTACACCTTC.

The chain carries TRBV7-9 and TRBJ1-1; D is undetermined. Trimming left V 1 base short and J 1 base short, with 7 bases between. CDR1 is SEHNR and CDR2 is FQNEAQ in the germline V gene (reference sequence). CDR3 length: 14 residues. The DNA for the CDR3 is TGTGCCAGCAGCTTAGACCAGCAGAACACTGAAGCTTTCTTT. Its protein is CASSLDQQNTEAFF.

This chain connects TRBV7-6 to TRBJ1-2; D call uncertain. This CDR3 is built from 13 residues. The ends were cut back, 2 bases at V and 2 bases at J, with 6 bases in the middle. Germline assignment: CDR1 SGHVS and CDR2 FNYEAQ. The CDR3 bases are TGTGCCAGCAGCTTAACTGTAAACTATGGCTACACCTTC. Translated, it gives CASSLTVNYGYTF.

The chain recombines TRBV7-8 with TRBJ1-1; perhaps TRBD1 as D (5 bases). Germline V gene sequence: CDR1 SGHVS, CDR2 FQNEAQ. Trimming stripped 6 bases from V and 5 bases from J, with 19 bases between. The CDR3 is made up of 15 amino acids. DNA of the CDR3: TGTGCCAGCAGAAAGGGACGTGGGCCGGGAACTGAAGCTTTCTTT. Its protein product is CASRKGRGPGTEAFF.

The CDR3 DNA reads as TGTGCCAGCAGTGAAATGGCGGACACTCTTTCACCCCTCCACTTT. Encoded protein: CASSEMADTLSPLHF. The rearrangement links TRBV2 to TRBJ1-6, with D possibly being TRBD1 (5 bases). The CDR3 is 15 amino acids. The germline gives CDR1 SNHLY, CDR2 FYNNEI. Trimming took off 2 bases at V and 9 bases at J, with 14 bases between the two ends.

This clone was seen once. This chain connects TRBV11-2 to TRBJ1-2; unclear D gene. Per germline, CDR1 SGHAT and CDR2 FQNNGV. CDR3 size: 17 residues. V was cut by 4 bases and J by 2 bases, with 20 bases left in between. The DNA for the CDR3 is TGTGCCAGCAGCTCGGAGCTAAATCCCTCTCCGAACTATGGCTACACCTTC. The encoded protein is CASSSELNPSPNYGYTF. The full variable domain, with the rest looked up from reference TRBV11-2 and TRBJ1-2, is EAGVAQSPRYKIIEKRQSVAFWCNPISGHATLYWYQQILGQGPKLLIQFQNNGVVDDSQLPKDRFSAERLKGVDSTLKIQPAKLEDSAVYLCASSSELNPSPNYGYTFGSGTRLTVV.

The rearrangement joins TRBV6-5 to TRBJ2-2; the match to TRBD2 covers 11 bases. V lost 7 bases, J lost 4 bases, and 5 bases stayed unmatched. CDR1 is MNHEY, CDR2 SVGAGI, per germline. The CDR3 is 15 amino acids. In DNA, the CDR3 is TGTGCCAGCACCCTTAGCGGGAGGGGCACCGGGGAGCTGTTTTTT. It codes for CASTLSGRGTGELFF.

This clone was picked up one time. The chain uses TRBV28 and TRBJ2-2; 11 bases match TRBD2. V was clipped by 3 bases and J by 2 bases; unmatched bases: 5. The germline CDR1 and CDR2 sequences are MDHEN and SYDVKM. This CDR3 has 17 amino acids. The CDR3: CASSFLRLAGNTGELFF. The CDR3 DNA reads TGTGCCAGCAGTTTCTTACGACTAGCGGGAAACACCGGGGAGCTGTTTTTT.

J is TRBJ1-1 and V is TRBV4-2, with TRBD1 as a possible D gene (6 bases). The CDR3 covers 14 residues. Trimming took off 0 bases at V and 11 bases at J, with 16 bases between the two ends. Germline values: CDR1 LGHNA, CDR2 YNFKEQ. CDR3 DNA: TGTGCCAGCAGCCAAGATACGGGGGCAGAGGGCGCTTTCTTT. It codes for CASSQDTGAEGAFF.